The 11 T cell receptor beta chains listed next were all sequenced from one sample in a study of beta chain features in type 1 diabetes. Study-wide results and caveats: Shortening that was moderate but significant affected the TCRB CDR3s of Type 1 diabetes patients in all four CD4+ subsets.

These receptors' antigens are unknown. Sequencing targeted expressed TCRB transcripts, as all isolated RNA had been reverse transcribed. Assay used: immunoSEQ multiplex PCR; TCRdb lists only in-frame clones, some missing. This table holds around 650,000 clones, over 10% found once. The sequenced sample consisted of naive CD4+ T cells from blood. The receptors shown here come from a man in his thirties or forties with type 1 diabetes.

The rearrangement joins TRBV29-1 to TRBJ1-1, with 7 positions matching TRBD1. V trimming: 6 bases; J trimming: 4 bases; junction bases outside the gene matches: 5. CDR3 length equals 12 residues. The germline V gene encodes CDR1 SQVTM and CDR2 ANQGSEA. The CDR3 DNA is TGCAGCGTAAGACAGGGAGCCACTGAAGCTTTCTTT. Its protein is CSVRQGATEAFF.

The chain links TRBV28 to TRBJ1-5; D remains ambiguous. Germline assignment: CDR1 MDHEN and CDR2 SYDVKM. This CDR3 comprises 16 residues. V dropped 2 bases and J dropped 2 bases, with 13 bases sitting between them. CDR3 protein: CASSLKGSRGNQPQHF. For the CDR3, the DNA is TGTGCCAGCAGTTTAAAAGGGTCACGAGGCAATCAGCCCCAGCATTTT.

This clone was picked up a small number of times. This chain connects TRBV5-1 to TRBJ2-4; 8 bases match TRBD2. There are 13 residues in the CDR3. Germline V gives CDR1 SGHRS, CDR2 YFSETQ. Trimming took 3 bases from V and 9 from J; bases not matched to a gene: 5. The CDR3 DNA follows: TGCGCCAGCAGCTCCGGGGGGACTAGCATTCAGTACTTC. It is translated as CASSSGGTSIQYF.

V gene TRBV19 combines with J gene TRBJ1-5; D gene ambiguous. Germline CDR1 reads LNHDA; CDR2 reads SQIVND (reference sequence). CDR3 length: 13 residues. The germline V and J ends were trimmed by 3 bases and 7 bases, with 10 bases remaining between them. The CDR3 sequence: CASSMAAEQPQHF. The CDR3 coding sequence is TGTGCCAGTAGTATGGCGGCCGAGCAGCCCCAGCATTTT.

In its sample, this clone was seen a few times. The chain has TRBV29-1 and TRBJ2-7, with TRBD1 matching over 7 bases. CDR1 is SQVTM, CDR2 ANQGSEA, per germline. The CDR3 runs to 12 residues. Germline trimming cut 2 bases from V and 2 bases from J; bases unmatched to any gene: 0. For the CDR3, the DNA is TGCAGCGTTGAACAGGGGGCCTACGAGCAGTACTTC. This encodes CSVEQGAYEQYF.

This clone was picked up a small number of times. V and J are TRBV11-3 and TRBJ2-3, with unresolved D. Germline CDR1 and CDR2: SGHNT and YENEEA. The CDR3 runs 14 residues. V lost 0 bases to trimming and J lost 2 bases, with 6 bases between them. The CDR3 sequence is CASSLDGLTDTQYF. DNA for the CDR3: TGTGCCAGCAGCTTAGACGGGCTCACAGATACGCAGTATTTT. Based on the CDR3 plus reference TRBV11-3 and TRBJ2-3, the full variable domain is EAGVVQSPRYKIIEKKQPVAFWCNPISGHNTLYWYLQNLGQGPELLIRYENEEAVDDSQLPKDRFSAERLKGVDSTLKIQPAELGDSAVYLCASSLDGLTDTQYFGPGTRLTVL.

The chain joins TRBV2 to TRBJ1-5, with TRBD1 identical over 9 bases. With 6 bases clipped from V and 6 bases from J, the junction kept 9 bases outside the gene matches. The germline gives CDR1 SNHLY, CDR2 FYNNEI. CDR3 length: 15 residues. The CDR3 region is CASRGDRERGQPQHF. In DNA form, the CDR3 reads TGTGCCAGCAGGGGGGACAGGGAACGGGGTCAGCCCCAGCATTTT.

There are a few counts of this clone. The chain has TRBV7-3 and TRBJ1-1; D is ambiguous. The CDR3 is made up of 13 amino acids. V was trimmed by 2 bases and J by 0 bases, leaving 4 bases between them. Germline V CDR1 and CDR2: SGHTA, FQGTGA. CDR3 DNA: TGTGCCAGCAGCTTACAGGTGAACACTGAAGCTTTCTTT. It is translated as CASSLQVNTEAFF.

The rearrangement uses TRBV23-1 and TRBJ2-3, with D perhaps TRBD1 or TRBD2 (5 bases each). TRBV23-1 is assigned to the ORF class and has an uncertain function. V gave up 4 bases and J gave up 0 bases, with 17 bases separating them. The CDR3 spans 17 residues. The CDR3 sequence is CASSRKPGAPSTDTQYF. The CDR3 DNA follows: TGCGCCAGCAGTCGAAAACCCGGGGCACCCAGCACAGATACGCAGTATTTT.

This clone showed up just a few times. CDR3 sequence reads: CASTFPGANYGYTF. Written as DNA, the CDR3 is TGTGCCAGCACCTTCCCAGGGGCCAACTATGGCTACACCTTC. The V call is TRBV7-9, the J call TRBJ1-2; tentatively, D is TRBD1 (6 bases). V lost 7 bases and J lost 2, with 14 bases in between. This CDR3 has 14 amino acids. Germline loops: CDR1 SEHNR, CDR2 FQNEAQ (reference sequence).

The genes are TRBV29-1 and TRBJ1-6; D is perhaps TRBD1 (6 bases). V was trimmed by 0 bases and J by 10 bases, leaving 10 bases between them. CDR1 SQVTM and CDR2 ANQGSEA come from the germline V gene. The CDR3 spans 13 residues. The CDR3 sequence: CSVEDVQGSPLHF. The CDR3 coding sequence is TGCAGCGTTGAAGACGTACAGGGATCACCCCTCCACTTT.